Each of the 24 T cell receptor beta chains below was sequenced from the same sample in a study of blood T cell repertoires in COVID-19. The repertoire was sequenced with immunoSEQ multiplex PCR; TCRdb's copy has only in-frame clones and lacks some. The sample shows over 50,000 clones, 80% to 85% of them seen only once. Specimen: peripheral blood. All receptors derive from an elderly man with acute or convalescent COVID-19.

The gene calls are TRBV4-3 and TRBJ2-1; D possibly corresponds to TRBD2 (6 bases). Trimming stripped 1 base from V and 0 bases from J, with 7 bases between. The CDR3 length is 15 residues. Germline V gives CDR1 LGHNA, CDR2 YSLEER. The CDR3 DNA reads TGCGCCAGCAGCCAAGGAGCGGGCTCCTACAATGAGCAGTTCTTC. This gives the protein CASSQGAGSYNEQFF.

This sequence joins TRBV20-1 and TRBJ2-1, with a possible D match to TRBD1 (6 bases). The CDR3 consists of 11 residues. Trimming stripped 7 bases from V and 12 bases from J, with 16 bases between. Germline V gene sequence: CDR1 DFQATT, CDR2 SNEGSKA (reference sequence). The CDR3 region is CSGGQGFRQFF. CDR3 nucleotide sequence: TGCAGTGGAGGCCAGGGGTTCCGGCAGTTCTTC.

Here the CDR3 reads CASNHQTRGPQHF. In nucleotides, the CDR3 is TGTGCCAGTAACCACCAGACCCGCGGGCCCCAGCATTTT. V is TRBV19 and J is TRBJ1-5; D not resolved. The V and J ends lost 7 bases and 9 bases respectively, with 16 bases between them. CDR1 is LNHDA, CDR2 SQIVND, per germline (reference sequence). The CDR3 runs 13 residues.

The genes are TRBV6-1 and TRBJ1-1, with D possibly being TRBD1 (6 bases). The germline V and J ends were trimmed by 3 bases and 8 bases, with 10 bases remaining between them. Per the germline V gene, CDR1 is MNHNS and CDR2 is SASEGT. The CDR3 extends over 12 amino acids. The CDR3, as DNA: TGTGCCAGCAGTGAGGGACACTCCGAAGCTTTCTTT. Its translation: CASSEGHSEAFF.

The V and J genes are TRBV4-3 and TRBJ2-1, with 10 bases that match TRBD2. V shed 1 base, J shed 6 bases, and the junction held 6 bases outside the gene matches. Germline CDR1 LGHNA, CDR2 YSLEER. The CDR3 loop spans 16 amino acids. In DNA form, the CDR3 reads TGCGCCAGCAGCCAAGTGTATAGCGGGAGGTTCAATGAGCAGTTCTTC. It specifies CASSQVYSGRFNEQFF.

The chain carries TRBV5-6 and TRBJ1-6; 11 bases match TRBD1. Germline V gives CDR1 SGHDT, CDR2 YYEEEE. Unmatched junction bases numbered 5, after V lost 3 bases and J lost 9 bases. The CDR3 totals 15 residues. CDR3 sequence reads: CASSWGQGEVSPLHF. In DNA form, the CDR3 reads TGTGCCAGCAGCTGGGGACAGGGGGAGGTTTCACCCCTCCACTTT.

This clone appeared a single time. The junction shows a germline mismatch at one end, possibly a read error. The gene calls are TRBV13 and TRBJ2-2; D might be TRBD1 (5 bases). Germline values: CDR1 PRHDT, CDR2 FYEKMQ (reference sequence). The length of the CDR3 is 13 residues. In DNA form, the CDR3 reads TGTGCCAGCAGCTTTTGGGGCACCAGGGAGCTGTTTTTT. Translating it yields CASSFWGTRELFF.

This chain links TRBV6-5 with TRBJ1-1; D is uncertain. The CDR3 is 15 amino acids. V shed 6 bases and J shed 0 bases, with 14 bases lying between them. Germline V gene lookup returns CDR1 MNHEY and CDR2 SVGAGI. This CDR3 is CASSRTSGMNTEAFF. As DNA, the CDR3 is TGTGCCAGCAGCAGAACCTCAGGAATGAACACTGAAGCTTTCTTT.

The V call is TRBV4-3, the J call TRBJ2-5, with D perhaps TRBD1 (5 bases). CDR1 is LGHNA and CDR2 is YSLEER in the germline V gene. Trimming cost V 4 bases and J 1 base, with 7 bases left between them. The length of the CDR3 is 13 residues. CDR3 residues: CASSRDSQETQYF. CDR3 nucleotide sequence: TGCGCCAGCAGCCGAGACAGCCAAGAGACCCAGTACTTC.

CDR3: CASTSGSATSTDTQYF. As DNA, the CDR3 is TGCGCCAGCACCTCGGGGTCGGCAACTAGCACAGATACGCAGTATTTT. The J gene is TRBJ2-3, the V gene TRBV5-1; D possibly corresponds to TRBD2 (5 bases). Germline CDR1 and CDR2: SGHRS and YFSETQ. CDR3 size: 16 residues. The V end lost 6 bases, the J end lost 0 bases, and 17 bases lay between the germline ends.

This sequence joins TRBV4-2 and TRBJ1-4; the D gene is possibly TRBD1 (5 bases). The germline CDR1 and CDR2 sequences are LGHNA and YNFKEQ. V was pared by 5 bases and J by 4 bases, with 14 bases between. The CDR3 is 15 residues long. Written as DNA, the CDR3 is TGTGCCAGCAGCGGCACGGGGGAGTTTAATGAAAAACTGTTTTTT. It yields the protein CASSGTGEFNEKLFF.

The chain employs TRBV5-1 and TRBJ1-4; 7 nucleotides match TRBD1. V shed 0 bases and J 7 bases; nucleotides not matched to a gene: 3. This CDR3 comprises 14 residues. The germline V gene has CDR1 SGHRS and CDR2 YFSETQ. CDR3 protein: CASSLATGAEKLFF. CDR3 DNA: TGCGCCAGCAGCTTGGCAACAGGGGCTGAAAAACTGTTTTTT. The entire variable domain, with the rest obtained from reference TRBV5-1 and TRBJ1-4, is as follows: KAGVTQTPRYLIKTRGQQVTLSCSPISGHRSVSWYQQTPGQGLQFLFEYFSETQRNKGNFPGRFSGRQFSNSRSEMNVSTLELGDSALYLCASSLATGAEKLFFGSGTQLSVL.

The chain employs TRBV5-4 and TRBJ2-7; 7 nucleotides match TRBD2. The CDR3 consists of 14 residues. Trimming at V came to 4 bases and at J to 5 bases, leaving 9 bases not matched to a gene. The germline gives CDR1 SGHNT, CDR2 YYREEE (reference sequence). Written as DNA, the CDR3 is TGTGCCAGCAGCCCTGGACTAGGTTTCAACGAGCAGTACTTC. Encoded protein: CASSPGLGFNEQYF.

J is TRBJ2-3 and V is TRBV2; 10 bases are shared with TRBD2. Germline V gives CDR1 SNHLY, CDR2 FYNNEI. Trimming removed 4 bases from V and 7 bases from J; junction bases left unmatched: 8. There are 15 residues in the CDR3. The CDR3 DNA follows: TGTGCCAGCAGTGTGATTAGCGGGAGGTTCAATACGCAGTATTTT. Protein product: CASSVISGRFNTQYF.

This clone was picked up one time. The chain combines TRBV6-5 with TRBJ2-5, with TRBD1 matching 7 bases. The germline CDR1 and CDR2 sequences are MNHEY and SVGAGI. This CDR3 is 14 amino acids long. V lost 6 bases to trimming and J lost 4 bases; unmatched junction nucleotides: 8. In DNA form, the CDR3 reads TGTGCCAGCAGCCCAACAGGGGTAAGAGAGACCCAGTACTTC. Protein product: CASSPTGVRETQYF.

The chain combines TRBV5-1 with TRBJ2-1; TRBD1 aligns across 7 bases. CDR3 length: 14 amino acids. Per germline, CDR1 SGHRS and CDR2 YFSETQ. The V segment lost 2 bases and the J segment 9 bases; nucleotides outside the gene matches: 8. The CDR3 protein is CASSFGGRGSEQFF. CDR3 in DNA: TGCGCCAGCAGCTTCGGTGGCAGGGGGAGTGAGCAGTTCTTC.

This chain links TRBV19 with TRBJ2-5; the D gene is possibly TRBD1 (5 bases). The germline V gene encodes CDR1 LNHDA and CDR2 SQIVND (reference sequence). V lost 7 bases to trimming and J lost 5 bases, with 20 bases between them. The CDR3 covers 15 residues. The CDR3 spells CASTATQGSPETQYF. The CDR3 DNA reads as TGTGCCAGTACCGCCACCCAGGGAAGTCCGGAGACCCAGTACTTC.

The chain links TRBV28 to TRBJ1-2, with D unresolved. V gave up 5 bases and J gave up 4 bases, with 14 bases separating them. Germline V gene data show CDR1 as MDHEN and CDR2 as SYDVKM. This CDR3 is built from 14 residues. As DNA, the CDR3 is TGTGCCAGCAGTAGCCCAGGAGGGAGCTATGGCTACACCTTC. This gives the protein CASSSPGGSYGYTF.

In this sample, this clone turned up a few times. The gene calls are TRBV7-2 and TRBJ2-1, with 9 bases fitting TRBD2. The CDR3 sequence is 15 residues long. Germline values: CDR1 SGHTA, CDR2 FQGNSA. V lost 8 bases, J lost 6 bases, and 11 bases stayed unmatched. CDR3 nucleotides: TGTGCCAGCGGCCAGACAGGACTAGCGCGCAATGAGCAGTTCTTC. Its protein is CASGQTGLARNEQFF.

The chain carries TRBV2 and TRBJ1-1, with a tentative D call TRBD1 (6 bases). The CDR3 loop spans 14 amino acids. Per the germline V gene, CDR1 is SNHLY and CDR2 is FYNNEI. Deletions cut 6 bases from V and 1 base from J, with 12 bases between. For the CDR3, the DNA is TGTGCCAGCAGGGCACAGGGAAAGAACACTGAAGCTTTCTTT. Translated: CASRAQGKNTEAFF.

This chain links TRBV11-2 with TRBJ2-1; TRBD2 agrees at 12 bases. The CDR3 sequence is 18 residues long. V shed 5 bases and J 7 bases; nucleotides not matched to a gene: 15. Germline V gives CDR1 SGHAT, CDR2 FQNNGV. CDR3 sequence: CASSERPLLAGGRNEQFF. As DNA, the CDR3 is TGTGCCAGCAGCGAACGCCCTTTGCTAGCGGGAGGGAGGAATGAGCAGTTCTTC.

The CDR3 sequence: CASSLGPDEAYEQYF. The CDR3 DNA is TGTGCCAGCAGCTTAGGGCCAGACGAGGCCTACGAGCAGTACTTC. The chain employs TRBV11-3 and TRBJ2-7; D remains unclear. This CDR3 spans 15 amino acids. Germline CDR1 and CDR2: SGHNT and YENEEA. The V end was cut by 1 base, the J end by 2 bases, with 12 bases between.

In DNA form, the CDR3 reads TGTGCCAGCAGTTCCCCCACTCCCACCGTCTATGAGCAGTTCTTC. Its protein product is CASSSPTPTVYEQFF. The chain combines TRBV6-2 or TRBV6-3 with TRBJ2-1; no clear D. Deletions cut 4 bases from V and 8 bases from J, with 18 bases between. Germline-derived CDR1 and CDR2 are MNHEY and SVGEGT. This CDR3 spans 15 amino acids.

This rearrangement joins TRBV4-3 to TRBJ1-5; no clear D gene. CDR1 and CDR2 (germline): LGHNA, YSLEER. V was shortened by 0 bases and J by 4 bases, with 7 bases between the two germline ends. The CDR3 length is 14 residues. Here the CDR3 DNA reads TGCGCCAGCAGCCAAGATATGAGGAATCAGCCCCAGCATTTT. It yields the protein CASSQDMRNQPQHF.